These T cell receptor beta chains were read from a single sample in a study of cytomegalovirus exposure and HLA in healthy donors. TCRdb's copy holds only in-frame clones and misses some; the assay was immunoSEQ multiplex PCR. The table lists under 250,000 clones, about 88% of them singletons. Sequences were obtained from PBMCs. These receptors originate from a man in his late teens or twenties in good health and CMV-seropositive. Both conserved end residues are part of each CDR3. The D gene is left open where the match is weak. A row's size may be missing; if present it is once, few, many or a size class.

d_call | j_call | v_call | clone_size | cdr3_aa | cdr3_nt
. | TRBJ2-5 | TRBV11-3 | . | CASSFTSKETQYF | TGTGCCAGCAGCTTTACGAGTAAAGAGACCCAGTACTTC
. | TRBJ2-7 | TRBV11-2 | few | CASSLGRAVLEQYF | TGTGCCAGCAGCTTAGGCAGGGCGGTGCTCGAGCAGTACTTC
. | TRBJ1-1 | TRBV6-5 | . | CASVSAGRGNTEAFF | TGTGCCAGCGTTTCGGCAGGGAGGGGGAACACTGAAGCTTTCTTT
. | TRBJ2-1 | TRBV29-1 | . | CSVEDPRREVPNEQFF | TGCAGCGTTGAAGATCCCCGCAGGGAGGTCCCCAATGAGCAGTTCTTC
. | TRBJ2-5 | TRBV12-5 | . | CASGLAGVGETQYF | TGTGCTAGTGGTTTAGCAGGGGTTGGAGAGACCCAGTACTTC
. | TRBJ2-1 | TRBV29-1 | . | CSVSSGEQFF | TGCAGCGTGTCAAGCGGGGAGCAGTTCTTC
TRBD1 | TRBJ2-7 | TRBV11-2 | once | CASSPGTASYEQYF | TGTGCCAGCAGCCCCGGGACAGCCTCCTACGAGCAGTACTTC
TRBD2 | TRBJ2-1 | TRBV4-1 | . | CASSPGLAYEQFF | TGCGCCAGCAGCCCGGGACTAGCATATGAGCAGTTCTTC
TRBD2 | TRBJ2-7 | TRBV5-4 | . | CASSPWAGETYEQYF | TGTGCCAGCAGCCCCTGGGCGGGGGAGACCTACGAGCAGTACTTC
. | TRBJ1-2 | TRBV5-6 | once | CASSFRRYGYTF | TGTGCCAGCAGCTTTCGACGGTATGGCTACACCTTC
. | TRBJ2-6 | TRBV7-3 | . | CASSPQGGLANVLTF | TGTGCCAGCAGCCCCCAGGGGGGATTAGCCAACGTCCTGACTTTC
TRBD1 | TRBJ1-1 | TRBV29-1 | . | CSAGQVNTEAFF | TGCAGCGCGGGACAGGTGAACACTGAAGCTTTCTTT
. | TRBJ2-7 | TRBV5-4 | . | CASSPQGTYEQYF | TGTGCCAGCAGCCCCCAAGGGACGTACGAGCAGTACTTC
. | TRBJ1-5 | TRBV6-1 | . | CASSEIQGQRNQPQHF | TGTGCCAGCAGTGAGATACAGGGACAACGCAATCAGCCCCAGCATTTT
. | TRBJ2-7 | TRBV19 | . | CASSTNSLSYEQYF | TGTGCCAGTAGTACCAACTCCCTGTCCTACGAGCAGTACTTC
TRBD1 | TRBJ2-3 | TRBV5-4 | once | CASSLGVVTGGDTQYF | TGTGCCAGCAGCTTGGGTGTCGTGACAGGGGGGGATACGCAGTATTTT
TRBD2 | TRBJ2-3 | TRBV27 | once | CASSFRIAGGSDTQYF | TGTGCCAGCAGTTTCCGTATAGCGGGAGGGTCAGATACGCAGTATTTT
. | TRBJ2-1 | TRBV2 | . | CASSDNRVNEQFF | TGTGCCAGCAGTGATAACAGGGTAAATGAGCAGTTCTTC
. | TRBJ2-1 | TRBV5-6 | . | CASSGVGEQFF | TGTGCCAGCAGCGGGGTCGGTGAGCAGTTCTTC
. | TRBJ1-4 | TRBV28 | . | CASSLNLLGKLFF | TGTGCCAGCAGTTTAAATCTATTAGGAAAACTGTTTTTT
TRBD1 | TRBJ1-4 | TRBV5-1 | . | CASSRLTGEGTNEKLFF | TGCGCCAGCAGCAGATTGACAGGGGAAGGAACTAATGAAAAACTGTTTTTT
. | TRBJ2-5 | TRBV28 | . | CASSGETQYF | TGTGCCAGCTCCGGGGAGACCCAGTACTTC
. | TRBJ1-4 | TRBV2 | . | CASSMVTTNEKLFF | TGTGCCAGCAGTATGGTTACAACTAATGAAAAACTGTTTTTT
. | TRBJ1-2 | TRBV9 | . | CASSVQGFSYTF | TGTGCCAGCAGCGTACAGGGATTCAGCTACACCTTC
. | TRBJ2-7 | TRBV2 | . | CASSESEWGYEQYF | TGTGCCAGCAGTGAATCGGAGTGGGGATACGAGCAGTACTTC
. | TRBJ1-1 | TRBV28 | . | CASRQTWDTEAFF | TGTGCCAGCAGACAAACTTGGGACACTGAAGCTTTCTTT
. | TRBJ2-1 | TRBV29-1 | . | CSVGPEGLYYNEQFF | TGCAGCGTTGGTCCGGAGGGGTTATACTACAATGAGCAGTTCTTC
. | TRBJ2-7 | TRBV2 | . | CASRQQAYEQYF | TGTGCCAGCAGGCAGCAGGCCTACGAGCAGTACTTC
TRBD2 | TRBJ2-5 | TRBV7-8 | . | CASSRGLAGGETQYF | TGTGCCAGCAGCCGGGGACTAGCGGGAGGAGAGACCCAGTACTTC
. | TRBJ2-7 | TRBV5-4 | . | CASSPGRTLQEQYF | TGTGCCAGCAGCCCGGGACGGACGCTTCAAGAGCAGTACTTC
. | TRBJ1-2 | TRBV2 | . | CASSALGDTGGYTF | TGTGCCAGCAGTGCCCTGGGGGACACGGGAGGCTACACCTTC
TRBD1 | TRBJ1-1 | TRBV2 | . | CASSTSGGSEAFF | TGTGCCAGCAGCACCTCAGGGGGCTCTGAAGCTTTCTTT
. | TRBJ2-5 | TRBV2 | . | CASYLARETQYF | TGTGCCAGCTACCTAGCCAGGGAGACCCAGTACTTC
TRBD1 | TRBJ1-2 | TRBV28 | . | CASSGTGRYGYTF | TGTGCCAGCAGTGGGACAGGGAGGTATGGCTACACCTTC
TRBD2 | TRBJ2-1 | TRBV5-1 | . | CASSPRTSGRSYEQFF | TGCGCCAGCAGCCCGCGGACTAGCGGGAGGAGCTATGAGCAGTTCTTC
. | TRBJ1-5 | TRBV4-2 | . | CASSHNGGSGQPQHF | TGTGCCAGCAGCCATAATGGAGGATCTGGTCAGCCCCAGCATTTT
TRBD1 | TRBJ1-5 | TRBV27 | . | CASSRQGSNQPQHF | TGTGCCAGCAGCCGACAGGGGTCGAATCAGCCCCAGCATTTT
TRBD1 | TRBJ2-7 | TRBV4-1 | . | CASSSRQGRDEQYF | TGCGCCAGCAGTTCGCGACAGGGCAGGGACGAGCAGTACTTC